This T cell receptor (beta chain) originates from a study of T cell responses to AZD1222 COVID-19 vaccine (dated by TCRdb to the early 2020s). Turning to the overall study: AZD1222 recipients with second doses at about 4 weeks or about 12 weeks were pooled, because spike-specific TCR depth and breadth did not differ between schedules. A total of more than 230 trial participants underwent TCR sequencing, of whom about 200 had received two doses of AZD1222 and some 25 had received two doses of the MenACWY control vaccine. Enrollment into the trials was organized by age into subgroups of 18-55, 56-69 and 70-plus years, and those subgroups contained about 160, 30 and 59 TCR-sequenced participants, respectively. What the research found in general, with its limitations: Conclusions about previously exposed vaccinees are limited, since just 5 or 6 AZD1222 recipients were seropositive for SARS-CoV-2 at baseline. Participants were mostly white British, with more females than males. The authors suggested clonal diversity may have been underestimated. Spike-specific TCR breadth and depth rose significantly after two AZD1222 doses compared with day 0 and with MenACWY recipients. Reportedly, close to half of the unique spike-specific TCRs recognized epitopes lying outside the regions that are mutated in the B.1.351 and B.1.1.7 variants. Vaccine-associated CD4 TCRs spanned the whole spike protein, with dominant responses in regions 160-218 and 743-854. The 56-69-year group was small, and its depth increase did not reach significance, likely because of low power. Because no day 14 peak-response samples were available, the repertoires could be characterized only after the peak T cell response.

The CDR3 regions of human TCRbeta chains were analyzed by immunosequencing. The authors processed their data as follows. TCRs in the repertoires were matched against a reference library of SARS-CoV-2-specific TCRs that had been generated with the MIRA antigen-specificity platform. Breadth meant the fraction of unique TCRs that were SARS-CoV-2-associated, whereas depth meant the fraction of total T cells that were SARS-CoV-2-associated. Using the MIRA data, each spike-specific TCR was assigned both to the spike region to which the TCR was reactive and to a CD4 or CD8 class. Log10-transformed breadth and depth values were compared by one-way ANOVA with Sidak's multiple comparisons tests. This immuneACCESS table, as held by TCRdb, lists in-frame sequences with V and J called but not all clones. Of the missing ones, under half trace to an unresolved V gene in checked studies; the others have no known cause. The DNA was the basis for D and trimming; V, J and clone size are from that table. The sample records more than 95,000 clones, about 90% of which are singletons. More than 6.5% of the sample goes to the ten largest clones.

The sample's time point label, decoded: baseline before first vaccination. The vaccinee samples were drawn from two UK trials, COV001 and COV002, one of which was a single-blind randomized controlled phase 2/3 trial testing AZD1222 (ChAdOx1 nCoV-19) in healthy adults. Trial participant PBMC samples were collected at day 0 and day 28 after the second dose for TCRbeta chain sequencing. Comments on this clone: There is no known antigen for this receptor. No base quality values were provided; no much bigger clone lies one nucleotide off.

Looking up the germline V gene yields CDR1 SGDLS and CDR2 YYNGEE. Trimming takes 0 bases off V and 6 bases off J; junction bases not matched to a gene: 6. The CDR3 spans 15 residues, from the cysteine through the phenylalanine. Only the CDR3 part of the read is kept: 45 bases, read in frame from the first base. This specimen consisted of peripheral blood, obtained on day 0 of AZD1222 vaccination. The sequence was collected from an adult in good health. This chain joins TRBV9 to TRBJ1-5; TRBD1 matches 7 bases in the middle. The CDR3 has the sequence CASSVGGGPTQPQHF. The bases are TGTGCCAGCAGCGTAGGAGGGGGCCCGACTCAGCCCCAGCATTTT.